This TCR beta chain was sequenced in a study of T cell responses to AZD1222 COVID-19 vaccine. Points from the study as a whole: It was only after the peak T cell response that any repertoires were sampled.

The CDR3 is 14 residues long. The V gene end was trimmed by 1 base and the J gene end by 8 bases; junction bases not matched to a gene: 5. Germline lookup yields CDR1 SGHRS and CDR2 YFSETQ. A remark on this clone: Its antigen is unknown.

Here immunoSEQ multiplex PCR was the method, and the copy in TCRdb shows in-frame clones only, minus some. The table lists 60,000 to 85,000 clones, 65% to 80% of them singletons, with 27% in the top ten. Sequenced here: peripheral blood, sampled 28 days after the second dose of the MenACWY control vaccine. The sequence was obtained from an adult who received the MenACWY meningococcal vaccine as a control. The chain couples TRBV5-1 to TRBJ1-4, with 7 positions matching TRBD1. CDR3 in amino acids: CASSLSGTAEKLFF. The CDR3 region has the DNA TGCGCCAGCAGCTTGTCTGGGACAGCCGAAAAACTGTTTTTT. Full variable domain (missing parts from reference TRBV5-1 and TRBJ1-4): KAGVTQTPRYLIKTRGQQVTLSCSPISGHRSVSWYQQTPGQGLQFLFEYFSETQRNKGNFPGRFSGRQFSNSRSEMNVSTLELGDSALYLCASSLSGTAEKLFFGSGTQLSVL.